A selection of T cell receptor beta chains follows, all from one sample in a study of identical twins. A single record per CDR3 protein comes from TCRdb applying MiXCR to the 5' RACE reads. The sample contains roughly 250,000 distinct CDR3 sequences, 5.5% to 7% of which appear only once. The sample was also linked to a second study, of yellow fever vaccine responses in identical twins.

The sample was memory (CD45RO+) T cells sorted from blood. The receptors were sampled from a woman aged 18 to 35 in good health. The CDR3 runs from the conserved cysteine through the conserved F or W. Fields, in order: clone size, D gene, J gene, V gene, CDR3 protein, CDR3 DNA. A D gene is named only where the DNA matches it firmly. Part of the rows lack a size; the others show once, few, many or a class for expanded clones.

-	TRBD2	TRBJ2-3	TRBV5-1	CASSFTSGYTDTQYF	TGCGCCAGCAGCTTTACTAGCGGATACACAGATACGCAGTATTTT
-	-	TRBJ2-5	TRBV9	CASSPARGALRETQYF	TGTGCCAGCAGCCCCGCTCGGGGGGCGTTGAGAGAGACCCAGTACTTC
few	TRBD2	TRBJ2-3	TRBV11-1	CASSLSASGGASTDTQYF	TGTGCCAGCAGCTTATCGGCTAGCGGGGGTGCTAGCACAGATACGCAGTATTTT
many	TRBD1	TRBJ2-2	TRBV5-1	CASSSTGGAAGELFF	TGCGCCAGCAGCTCTACAGGGGGCGCGGCCGGGGAGCTGTTTTTT
-	TRBD2	TRBJ2-2	TRBV5-4	CATGGRGANTGELFF	TGTGCCACCGGGGGGCGGGGGGCCAACACCGGGGAGCTGTTTTTT
many	-	TRBJ1-4	TRBV5-1	CASSLGGFNEKLFF	TGCGCCAGCAGCTTGGGGGGTTTCAATGAAAAACTGTTTTTT
many	-	TRBJ1-2	TRBV12-3/TRBV12-4	CASSLSRVRYTF	TGTGCCAGCAGTCTTAGCAGGGTACGCTACACCTTC
many	-	TRBJ2-1	TRBV6-4	CASSDGWWAEQFF	TGTGCCAGCAGTGACGGGTGGTGGGCCGAGCAGTTCTTC
few	-	TRBJ2-3	TRBV18	CASSSMGDTQYF	TGTGCCAGCTCATCCATGGGGGATACGCAGTATTTT
-	-	TRBJ2-1	TRBV5-6	CASSLTRGEQFF	TGTGCCAGCAGCCTGACTAGAGGCGAGCAGTTCTTC
-	TRBD1	TRBJ1-6	TRBV10-2	CASSYGTGSYNSPLHF	TGCGCCAGCAGTTACGGGACAGGGTCTTATAATTCACCCCTCCACTTT
-	TRBD1	TRBJ2-1	TRBV5-1	CASSLAGQGTVFEQFF	TGCGCCAGCAGCTTGGCCGGACAGGGGACAGTATTTGAGCAGTTCTTC
few	-	TRBJ2-3	TRBV7-6	CASSLARSGSTDTQYF	TGTGCCAGCAGCTTAGCTAGGAGCGGAAGCACAGATACGCAGTATTTT
-	TRBD2	TRBJ2-5	TRBV3-1	CASTPGTSGGAETQYF	TGTGCCAGCACCCCCGGGACTAGCGGGGGGGCCGAGACCCAGTACTTC
-	-	TRBJ1-4	TRBV9	CASSVAAGALGEKLFF	TGTGCCAGCAGCGTAGCGGCAGGGGCCCTCGGCGAAAAACTGTTTTTT
many	-	TRBJ2-3	TRBV6-5	CASSFGRGTDTQYF	TGTGCCAGCAGTTTCGGCCGGGGCACAGATACGCAGTATTTT
-	TRBD1	TRBJ1-2	TRBV4-1	CASSPQGALDYTF	TGCGCCAGCAGCCCCCAGGGGGCGTTGGACTACACCTTC
few	TRBD1	TRBJ1-5	TRBV7-9	CASSTDREGQPQHF	TGTGCCAGCAGCACCGACAGGGAGGGACAGCCCCAGCATTTT
-	-	TRBJ1-6	TRBV10-3	CASSEDRTLNSPLHF	TGTGCCAGCAGCGAGGACAGAACTCTTAATTCACCCCTCCACTTT
many	-	TRBJ1-4	TRBV25-1	CASSELGGKLFF	TGTGCCAGCAGTGAACTGGGAGGAAAACTGTTTTTT
few	-	TRBJ1-1	TRBV18	CASSPTASTEAFF	TGTGCCAGCTCACCAACAGCCTCCACTGAAGCTTTCTTT
many	-	TRBJ2-7	TRBV4-1	CASSQGVYEQYF	TGCGCCAGCAGCCAAGGGGTCTACGAGCAGTACTTC
few	-	TRBJ2-7	TRBV28	CASSGPEQYF	TGTGCCAGCAGTGGTCCCGAGCAGTACTTC
-	-	TRBJ1-6	TRBV9	CASSVAGSIGTPLHF	TGTGCCAGCAGCGTAGCCGGCAGCATCGGAACCCCCCTCCACTTT
few	TRBD1	TRBJ1-2	TRBV27	CASMDREGCYTF	TGTGCCAGCATGGACAGGGAGGGATGCTACACCTTC
few	-	TRBJ1-2	TRBV20-1	CSAQTASGYNYGYTF	TGCAGTGCGCAGACCGCCAGTGGGTATAACTATGGCTACACCTTC
-	-	TRBJ1-1	TRBV3-1	CASSPGGGNTEAFF	TGTGCCAGCAGCCCGGGTGGGGGGAACACTGAAGCTTTCTTT
few	-	TRBJ2-1	TRBV7-3	CASSLTEYNEQFF	TGTGCCAGCAGCTTGACGGAATACAATGAGCAGTTCTTC
few	TRBD2	TRBJ2-1	TRBV7-2	CASSTGLAGGYNEQFF	TGTGCCAGCAGCACAGGTCTAGCGGGGGGCTACAATGAGCAGTTCTTC
-	-	TRBJ2-5	TRBV3-1	CASSLPLETQYF	TGTGCCAGCAGCCTACCCTTGGAGACCCAGTACTTC
-	-	TRBJ2-1	TRBV7-2	CASSLAVPPEQFF	TGTGCCAGCAGCTTAGCGGTCCCGCCTGAGCAGTTCTTC
-	-	TRBJ2-7	TRBV5-1	CASSLSQGLSYEQYF	TGCGCCAGCAGCTTAAGCCAGGGATTATCCTACGAGCAGTACTTC
-	-	TRBJ2-1	TRBV3-1	CASSKKVGGQLIFYEQFF	TGTGCCAGCAGCAAAAAGGTTGGAGGACAGCTAATCTTTTATGAGCAGTTCTTC
many	-	TRBJ1-2	TRBV5-1	CASSLGQESSYGYTF	TGCGCCAGCAGCTTGGGGCAGGAATCCTCTTATGGCTACACCTTC
few	-	TRBJ1-1	TRBV18	CASSETIESAAFF	TGTGCCAGCTCAGAGACTATCGAGTCAGCCGCTTTCTTT
many	-	TRBJ2-3	TRBV7-9	CASTIYSGASEDTQYF	TGTGCCAGCACCATATACAGTGGGGCATCCGAAGATACGCAGTATTTT
many	-	TRBJ1-6	TRBV20-1	CSARDWGFNSPLHF	TGCAGTGCTAGAGATTGGGGTTTCAATTCACCCCTCCACTTT
-	TRBD1	TRBJ2-7	TRBV27	CASSRSTRTGGLYYEQYF	TGTGCCAGCAGTAGATCTACCCGGACAGGAGGCTTATACTACGAGCAGTACTTC
many	TRBD1	TRBJ2-7	TRBV13	CASSLDRVGEQYF	TGTGCCAGCAGCTTGGACAGGGTGGGCGAGCAGTACTTC
few	-	TRBJ1-5	TRBV24-1	CATSDRINQPQHF	TGTGCCACCAGTGACCGTATCAATCAGCCCCAGCATTTT
-	-	TRBJ2-5	TRBV2	CASSAVGLKETQYF	TGTGCCAGCAGTGCGGTTGGACTCAAAGAGACCCAGTACTTC
few	TRBD2	TRBJ2-1	TRBV7-2	CASSSRSGSWHEQFF	TGTGCCAGCAGCTCCCGTAGCGGGAGTTGGCATGAGCAGTTCTTC
few	-	TRBJ2-6	TRBV7-9	CASSLGQGDAGANVLTF	TGTGCCAGCAGCTTAGGGCAGGGCGACGCCGGGGCCAACGTCCTGACTTTC
-	-	TRBJ2-6	TRBV5-1	CASSLVFPADSGANVLTF	TGCGCCAGCAGCTTGGTCTTCCCCGCTGACTCTGGGGCCAACGTCCTGACTTTC
few	-	TRBJ1-2	TRBV28	CASSPGSTQNYGYTF	TGTGCCAGCAGTCCAGGTTCGACCCAAAACTATGGCTACACCTTC
many	-	TRBJ2-1	TRBV12-3/TRBV12-4	CASSFRLGDNEQFF	TGTGCCAGCAGTTTTAGGCTAGGGGACAATGAGCAGTTCTTC
-	TRBD2	TRBJ2-1	TRBV29-1	CSAKAGGTSSYNEQFF	TGCAGCGCGAAAGCGGGGGGAACGAGCTCCTACAATGAGCAGTTCTTC
few	-	TRBJ1-4	TRBV6-1	CASSDPETNEKLFF	TGTGCCAGCAGTGATCCAGAGACTAATGAAAAACTGTTTTTT
few	TRBD1	TRBJ1-5	TRBV19	CASETGRQPQHF	TGTGCCAGTGAGACAGGGAGGCAGCCCCAGCATTTT
-	-	TRBJ2-1	TRBV18	CASSQVAYNEQFF	TGTGCCAGCTCGCAGGTGGCCTACAATGAGCAGTTCTTC
-	TRBD1	TRBJ2-2	TRBV6-1	CASRDRGRGITGELFF	TGTGCCAGTCGGGACAGGGGGCGCGGGATCACCGGGGAGCTGTTTTTT
-	-	TRBJ1-1	TRBV6-1	CASSEELSIAEAFF	TGTGCCAGCAGTGAAGAGTTAAGCATTGCTGAAGCTTTCTTT
-	TRBD1	TRBJ1-1	TRBV12-3/TRBV12-4	CASTRLVGTGGTEAFF	TGTGCCAGCACCCGGCTGGTAGGGACAGGGGGCACTGAAGCTTTCTTT
many	-	TRBJ1-4	TRBV20-1	CSARPRDRNEKLFF	TGCAGTGCGAGACCCAGGGACCGCAATGAAAAACTGTTTTTT